Listed below are T cell receptor beta chains from one sample, sequenced in a study of blood T cell repertoires in COVID-19. The protocol was immunoSEQ multiplex PCR, while the TCRdb copy is restricted to in-frame clones and leaves out a portion. The data contain some 490,000 clones, about 85% of them singletons. Sequenced sample: PBMCs or T cells enriched from blood (not recorded which). The receptor set was obtained from an older woman who had recovered from COVID-19. Each CDR3 is given with its conserved first and last residue. D genes are given only for firm matches. Part of the rows lack a size; the others show once, few, many or a class for expanded clones.

>TRBJ1-6|.|TRBV5-6|once
CASSLGQTNSPLHF
TGTGCCAGCAGCTTGGGACAGACCAATTCACCCCTCCACTTT
>TRBJ1-5|TRBD1|TRBV5-1|.
CASSSGTGNQPQHF
TGCGCCAGCAGCTCTGGGACAGGGAATCAGCCCCAGCATTTT
>TRBJ1-5|.|TRBV16|.
CASSLQPGQRNQPQHF
TGTGCCAGCAGCCTCCAACCGGGACAACGCAATCAGCCCCAGCATTTT
>TRBJ2-2|TRBD1|TRBV13|.
CASSFSPGQGLNTGELFF
TGTGCCAGCAGCTTTTCCCCCGGACAGGGCTTGAACACCGGGGAGCTGTTTTTT
>TRBJ1-5|TRBD1|TRBV10-3|once
CAISRTGNQPQHF
TGTGCCATCAGCCGGACAGGGAACCAGCCCCAGCATTTT
>TRBJ1-4|TRBD1|TRBV6-1|.
CASSEGTGVATNEKLFF
TGTGCCAGCAGTGAAGGGACAGGGGTTGCAACTAATGAAAAACTGTTTTTT
>TRBJ1-6|TRBD1|TRBV5-6|few
CASSLVRTGGWNSPLHF
TGTGCCAGCAGCTTGGTTAGGACAGGGGGTTGGAATTCACCCCTCCACTTT
>TRBJ2-5|TRBD1|TRBV11-2|.
CASSLTGMGETQYF
TGTGCCAGCAGCTTGACAGGGATGGGGGAGACCCAGTACTTC
>TRBJ1-2|.|TRBV9|.
CASSVVSANYGYTF
TGTGCCAGCAGCGTGGTTTCCGCGAACTATGGCTACACCTTC
>TRBJ2-1|TRBD2|TRBV10-3|.
CAISDPREAGGSYEQFF
TGTGCCATCAGTGACCCGCGTGAAGCGGGGGGCTCATATGAGCAGTTCTTC
>TRBJ1-5|.|TRBV3-1/TRBV3-2|.
CASSQDQGNQPQHF
TGTGCCAGCAGCCAAGACCAGGGGAATCAGCCCCAGCATTTT